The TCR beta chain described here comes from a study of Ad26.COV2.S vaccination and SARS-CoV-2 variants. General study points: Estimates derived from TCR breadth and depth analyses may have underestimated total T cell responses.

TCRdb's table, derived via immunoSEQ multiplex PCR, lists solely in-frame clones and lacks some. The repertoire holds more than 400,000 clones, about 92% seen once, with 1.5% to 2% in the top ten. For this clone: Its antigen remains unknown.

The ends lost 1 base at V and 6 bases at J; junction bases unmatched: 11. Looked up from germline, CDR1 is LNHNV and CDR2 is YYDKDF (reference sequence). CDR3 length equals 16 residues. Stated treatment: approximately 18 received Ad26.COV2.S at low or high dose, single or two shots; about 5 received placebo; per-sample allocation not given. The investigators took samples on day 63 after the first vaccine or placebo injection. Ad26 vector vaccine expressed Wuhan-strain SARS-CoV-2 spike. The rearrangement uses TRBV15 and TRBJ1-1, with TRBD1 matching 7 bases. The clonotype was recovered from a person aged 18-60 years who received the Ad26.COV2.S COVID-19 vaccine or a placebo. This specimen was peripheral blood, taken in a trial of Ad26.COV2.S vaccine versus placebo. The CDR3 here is CATSRVQEDQGAEAFF. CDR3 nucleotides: TGTGCCACCAGCAGAGTCCAGGAGGACCAGGGGGCTGAAGCTTTCTTT.